The 15 T cell receptor beta chains below were found in one sample sequenced in a study of blood T cell repertoires in COVID-19. Only in-frame clones appear in the TCRdb table, and some are missing; sequencing was by immunoSEQ multiplex PCR. Counted here are 55,000 to 65,000 clones, about 91% occurring once; the ten biggest clones make up under 2.5%. Sample: peripheral blood. These receptors originate from a man between 60 and 75 years old with acute or convalescent COVID-19.

This chain joins TRBV5-1 and TRBJ2-7; TRBD2 aligns across 11 bases. The CDR3 runs 15 residues. The germline gives CDR1 SGHRS, CDR2 YFSETQ. J was trimmed by 3 bases and V by 4 bases; bases with no gene match: 6. CDR3 nucleotide sequence: TGCGCCAGCAGCCCGGGGACTAGCGGTCTCTACGAGCAGTACTTC. Its protein is CASSPGTSGLYEQYF. Using reference TRBV5-1 and TRBJ2-7 for the parts outside the CDR3, the full variable domain is KAGVTQTPRYLIKTRGQQVTLSCSPISGHRSVSWYQQTPGQGLQFLFEYFSETQRNKGNFPGRFSGRQFSNSRSEMNVSTLELGDSALYLCASSPGTSGLYEQYFGPGTRLTVT.

The chain recombines TRBV7-3 with TRBJ2-2; D possibly corresponds to TRBD2 (5 bases). Trimming cost V 0 bases and J 7 bases, with 9 bases left between them. The CDR3 extends over 14 amino acids. Germline lookup yields CDR1 SGHTA and CDR2 FQGTGA. The CDR3 here is CASSLTREVGELFF. The DNA of the CDR3 is TGTGCCAGCAGCTTAACCCGGGAAGTCGGGGAGCTGTTTTTT.

The chain couples TRBV5-1 to TRBJ2-7, with TRBD2 matching 8 bases. From germline, CDR1 is SGHRS and CDR2 YFSETQ. V dropped 1 base and J dropped 1; count of bases not matched to a gene: 4. This CDR3 has 15 amino acids. The CDR3 coding sequence is TGCGCCAGCAGCTTGAGTAGCGGGGATTCCTACGAGCAGTACTTC. Protein sequence: CASSLSSGDSYEQYF.

The chain links TRBV5-8 to TRBJ1-1; possibly TRBD1 for D (6 bases). V lost 5 bases and J 4 bases, leaving 15 bases between the germline ends. Per the germline V gene, CDR1 is SGHTS and CDR2 is YDEGEE. The CDR3 length is 14 residues. The CDR3 here is CASRLGGAGTEAFF. The DNA of the CDR3 is TGTGCCAGCAGGCTAGGGGGGGCGGGCACTGAAGCTTTCTTT.

The chain uses TRBV25-1 and TRBJ1-1; 10 positions agree with TRBD1. This CDR3 region has 16 residues. CDR1 and CDR2 (germline): MGHDK, SYGVNS. After removal of 5 bases from V and 6 bases from J, the junction contained 12 bases not matched to a gene. CDR3 amino acids: CASSSPGTGAVAEAFF. The CDR3 DNA follows: TGTGCCAGCAGTTCACCCGGGACAGGGGCGGTCGCTGAAGCTTTCTTT.

The V gene is TRBV11-3, the J gene TRBJ2-3; 7 nucleotides agree with TRBD1. CDR3 length: 15 amino acids. Unmatched junction bases numbered 8, after V lost 5 bases and J lost 3 bases. Germline CDR1 reads SGHNT; CDR2 reads YENEEA. This CDR3 reads CASSQQGMRTDTQYF. CDR3 DNA: TGTGCCAGCAGCCAACAGGGGATGAGGACAGATACGCAGTATTTT.

This sequence joins TRBV7-2 and TRBJ1-1; TRBD1 might be the D (5 bases). Germline CDR1 reads SGHTA; CDR2 reads FQGNSA. The CDR3 length is 14 residues. The V and J ends lost 8 bases and 7 bases respectively, with 20 bases between them. The DNA of the CDR3 is TGTGCCAGCTGGGGTTTCAAAGGGGCTAGTGAAGCTTTCTTT. Protein sequence: CASWGFKGASEAFF. Full variable domain (outside the CDR3, taken from reference TRBV7-2 and TRBJ1-1): GAGVSQSPSNKVTEKGKDVELRCDPISGHTALYWYRQSLGQGLEFLIYFQGNSAPDKSGLPSDRFSAERTGGSVSTLTIQRTQQEDSAVYLCASWGFKGASEAFFGQGTRLTVV.

CDR3: CASSNQPPRVMSEAFF. The CDR3 nucleotides are TGTGCCAGCTCAAACCAACCCCCAAGAGTGATGTCTGAAGCTTTCTTT. The chain recombines TRBV18 with TRBJ1-1; the D is unclear. In germline, CDR1 is KGHSH, CDR2 LQKENI. Trimming took off 5 bases at V and 6 bases at J, with 22 bases between the two ends. CDR3 length: 16 amino acids.

This chain joins TRBV11-2 and TRBJ2-4, with 8 bases matching TRBD1. J was trimmed by 7 bases and V by 5 bases; bases with no gene match: 10. The CDR3 runs 15 residues. Germline lookup yields CDR1 SGHAT and CDR2 FQNNGV. CDR3: CASSLLTGDMNIQYF. The CDR3 DNA follows: TGTGCCAGCAGCCTATTGACAGGGGATATGAACATTCAGTACTTC.

The V and J genes are TRBV19 and TRBJ1-5, with D possibly matching TRBD1 (5 bases). The V end lost 4 bases, the J end lost 2 bases, and 12 bases lay between the germline ends. Germline-derived CDR1 and CDR2 are LNHDA and SQIVND (reference sequence). The CDR3 totals 15 residues. CDR3 sequence reads: CASSTQIGGNQPQHF. DNA of the CDR3: TGTGCCAGTAGTACCCAAATAGGGGGCAATCAGCCCCAGCATTTT. The variable domain in full, completed from reference TRBV19 and TRBJ1-5, reads DGGITQSPKYLFRKEGQNVTLSCEQNLNHDAMYWYRQDPGQGLRLIYYSQIVNDFQKGDIAEGYSVSREKKESFPLTVTSAQKNPTAFYLCASSTQIGGNQPQHFGDGTRLSIL.

This sequence joins TRBV27 and TRBJ2-7; 11 bases are shared with TRBD2. The junction had 8 bases not matched to a gene; V was cut back by 0 bases and J by 7 bases. The germline V gene encodes CDR1 MNHEY and CDR2 SMNVEV (reference sequence). This CDR3 is built from 16 residues. CDR3 residues: CASSLSSTSGSGEQYF. The CDR3 DNA reads as TGTGCCAGCAGTTTATCGAGTACTAGCGGGAGTGGTGAGCAGTACTTC.

This chain links TRBV11-3 with TRBJ1-5; 8 nucleotides agree with TRBD1. Germline lookup yields CDR1 SGHNT and CDR2 YENEEA. CDR3 size: 15 residues. With 5 bases clipped from V and 4 bases from J, the junction kept 7 bases outside the gene matches. Written as DNA, the CDR3 is TGTGCCAGCAGCCGGGACAGGTCGGAGAATCAGCCCCAGCATTTT. This translates into CASSRDRSENQPQHF.

V is TRBV19 and J is TRBJ2-5; the D gene is possibly TRBD1 (5 bases). Germline loops: CDR1 LNHDA, CDR2 SQIVND (reference sequence). V was shortened by 3 bases and J by 5 bases, with 16 bases between the two germline ends. The CDR3 sequence is 15 residues long. CDR3 coding DNA: TGTGCCAGTAGTATCATCATAGCAGGGTTGGAGACCCAGTACTTC. Protein product: CASSIIIAGLETQYF.

CDR3: CASSYRVLNEKLFF. The CDR3 DNA sequence: TGTGCCAGCAGCTACAGGGTTCTTAATGAAAAACTGTTTTTT. The chain is built from TRBV28 and TRBJ1-4; D possibly corresponds to TRBD1 (6 bases). Germline lookup yields CDR1 MDHEN and CDR2 SYDVKM. V shed 6 bases and J shed 4 bases, with 12 bases lying between them. There are 14 residues in the CDR3.

The rearrangement links TRBV18 to TRBJ1-5, with D perhaps matching TRBD1 (5 bases). This CDR3 has 16 residues. V dropped 3 bases and J dropped 2 bases, with 14 bases sitting between them. Looked up from germline, CDR1 is KGHSH and CDR2 is LQKENI. In DNA form, the CDR3 reads TGTGCCAGCTCACCCGCGGGGCCGGGAGGCAATCAGCCCCAGCATTTT. Residues: CASSPAGPGGNQPQHF. The variable domain in full, with the rest retrieved from reference TRBV18 and TRBJ1-5, is NAGVMQNPRHLVRRRGQEARLRCSPMKGHSHVYWYRQLPEEGLKFMVYLQKENIIDESGMPKERFSAEFPKEGPSILRIQQVVRGDSAAYFCASSPAGPGGNQPQHFGDGTRLSIL.